This T cell receptor beta chain appears in the sequencing data of a study of beta chain features in type 1 diabetes. Expressed TCRB transcripts were sequenced after all isolated RNA was converted to cDNA. TCRdb keeps only in-frame clones here, not all; method: immunoSEQ multiplex PCR. The sample has roughly 50,000 clones; around half are singletons. Comment on this clone: Its specificity is not known.

CD4+ naive, central memory, regulatory and stem cell-like memory subsets were isolated by sorting on CD45RO/CCR7/CD25/CD127/CD95/CD27. General study findings and limits: Possible PCR preference for shorter templates applied equally to patients and controls. Across all four CD4+ subsets, people with type 1 diabetes showed modestly shorter TCRB CDR3s. Researchers cautioned that cDNA sequencing could over-represent cells with high TCR expression. Any role of HLA type in TCRB rearrangement remained unresolved here.

The V and J ends lost 4 bases and 9 bases respectively, with 13 bases between them. Germline V gene lookup returns CDR1 SGHTA and CDR2 FQGNSA. The CDR3 totals 12 residues. The TCR sequence derives from a woman aged 40-49 years with type 1 diabetes. The chain is built from TRBV7-2 and TRBJ2-7; the D gene is possibly TRBD2 (5 bases). Sequenced material: Tregs from blood. The CDR3 reads CASSSELDLQYF. CDR3 coding DNA: TGTGCCAGCAGCTCGGAGTTGGACTTGCAGTACTTC.